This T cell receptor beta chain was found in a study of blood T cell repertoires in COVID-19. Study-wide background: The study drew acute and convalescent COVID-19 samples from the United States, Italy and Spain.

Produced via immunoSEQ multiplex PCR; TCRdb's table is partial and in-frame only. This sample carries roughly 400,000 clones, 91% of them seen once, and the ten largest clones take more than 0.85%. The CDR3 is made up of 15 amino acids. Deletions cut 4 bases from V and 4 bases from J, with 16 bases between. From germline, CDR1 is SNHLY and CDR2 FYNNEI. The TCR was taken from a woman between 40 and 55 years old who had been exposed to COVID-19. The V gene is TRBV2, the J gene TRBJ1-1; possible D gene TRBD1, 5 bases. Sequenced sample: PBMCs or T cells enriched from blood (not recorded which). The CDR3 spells CASSATQGYSTEAFF. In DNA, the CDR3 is TGTGCCAGCAGTGCGACCCAGGGTTATAGCACTGAAGCTTTCTTT. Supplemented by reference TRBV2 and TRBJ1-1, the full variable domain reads EPEVTQTPSHQVTQMGQEVILRCVPISNHLYFYWYRQILGQKVEFLVSFYNNEISEKSEIFDDQFSVERPDGSNFTLKIRSTKLEDSAMYFCASSATQGYSTEAFFGQGTRLTVV.